The 15 T cell receptor beta chains given below trace back to one sample, sequenced in a study of blood T cell repertoires in COVID-19. Clones were sequenced by immunoSEQ multiplex PCR, and TCRdb holds only the in-frame ones, with some missing. The sample holds more than 6,500 clones, 80% to 90% seen once. The material sequenced was peripheral blood. These receptors were collected from a man at least 80 years old with active COVID-19.

The chain carries TRBV3-1 (or the pseudogene TRBV3-2) and TRBJ2-5; TRBD1 is a possible D gene (7 bases). This CDR3 has 14 amino acids. Germline values: CDR1 LGHDT, CDR2 YNNKEL (reference sequence). V was trimmed by 1 base and J by 6 bases, leaving 12 bases between them. CDR3 in DNA: TGTGCCAGCAGCCAAGGCAGGGGGAGGAAGACCCAGTACTTC. Its translation is CASSQGRGRKTQYF.

This clone was recorded once. The chain employs TRBV28 and TRBJ1-5; a possible D gene is TRBD1 (6 bases). Trimming cost V 7 bases and J 6 bases, with 16 bases left between them. Per the germline V gene, CDR1 is MDHEN and CDR2 is SYDVKM. The CDR3 loop spans 14 amino acids. For the CDR3, the DNA is TGTGCCAGCATCCGCGGGGGCTCAGGTCAGCCCCAGCATTTT. This translates into CASIRGGSGQPQHF.

V gene TRBV5-1 combines with J gene TRBJ2-5; 14 bases match TRBD2. J was trimmed by 3 bases and V by 5 bases; bases with no gene match: 3. This CDR3 has 15 amino acids. The germline V gene has CDR1 SGHRS and CDR2 YFSETQ. The CDR3 is CASRPGLAGEETQYF. The CDR3 nucleotides are TGCGCCAGCAGACCGGGACTAGCGGGAGAAGAGACCCAGTACTTC.

The chain employs TRBV27 and TRBJ2-3; D possibly corresponds to TRBD1 (7 bases). CDR3 length equals 15 residues. Trimming removed 4 bases from V and 6 bases from J, with 17 bases in between. Germline V lookup: CDR1 MNHEY, CDR2 SMNVEV (reference sequence). CDR3 sequence (DNA): TGTGCCAGCAGTTGGAGGGGCAGGGGGGCGGATACGCAGTATTTT. Its translation: CASSWRGRGADTQYF.

This clone appeared a single time. This rearrangement joins TRBV18 to TRBJ1-1, with 11 bases identical to TRBD1. The V gene's germline CDR1 is KGHSH and CDR2 LQKENI. There are 15 residues in the CDR3. V was pared by 3 bases and J by 6 bases, with 6 bases of the junction left unmatched. CDR3 sequence (DNA): TGTGCCAGCTCACCGACAGGGACAGGGGGGCCTGAAGCTTTCTTT. Its translation is CASSPTGTGGPEAFF.

The V gene is TRBV5-4, the J gene TRBJ2-1; D perhaps matches TRBD2 (6 bases). The CDR3 has 15 residues. With 0 bases removed from V and 4 bases from J, the gap between germline ends came to 11 bases. Germline V gene sequence: CDR1 SGHNT, CDR2 YYREEE (reference sequence). CDR3 loop: CASSLAAGPYNEQFF. DNA of the CDR3: TGTGCCAGCAGCTTGGCGGCGGGACCTTACAATGAGCAGTTCTTC.

The chain uses TRBV19 and TRBJ2-5; 7 bases match TRBD1. CDR3 length: 15 amino acids. The V and J ends lost 4 bases and 0 bases, in that order; junction bases with no gene match: 5. Germline CDR1 and CDR2: LNHDA and SQIVND (reference sequence). CDR3 in amino acids: CASSTPGTDQETQYF. The CDR3 coding sequence is TGTGCCAGTAGTACTCCCGGGACAGACCAAGAGACCCAGTACTTC.

V and J are TRBV27 and TRBJ2-3; D is ambiguous. V gave up 3 bases and J gave up 0 bases, with 7 bases separating them. Germline-derived CDR1 and CDR2 are MNHEY and SMNVEV (reference sequence). This CDR3 has 14 residues. The DNA of the CDR3 is TGTGCCAGCAGTTTGGGCTGGAGCACAGATACGCAGTATTTT. This codes for CASSLGWSTDTQYF.

The chain combines TRBV6-2 or TRBV6-3 with TRBJ2-5, with D hard to call. The V end was cut by 2 bases, the J end by 5 bases, with 3 bases between. The germline CDR1 and CDR2 sequences are MNHEY and SVGEGT. The CDR3 runs 11 residues. The DNA of the CDR3 is TGTGCCAGCAGTTACGGCGAGACCCAGTACTTC. Amino acid sequence: CASSYGETQYF.

V and J are TRBV6-1 and TRBJ1-4; 9 bases line up with TRBD1. V lost 4 bases to trimming and J lost 0 bases; unmatched junction nucleotides: 9. Germline V CDR1 and CDR2: MNHNS, SASEGT. This CDR3 is 18 amino acids long. CDR3 DNA: TGTGCCAGCAGTGCCCGCCGGGACAGGGCCGCAACTAATGAAAAACTGTTTTTT. Protein sequence: CASSARRDRAATNEKLFF.

This chain uses TRBV2 with TRBJ2-1; 9 positions agree with TRBD2. The V segment lost 1 base and the J segment 0 bases; nucleotides outside the gene matches: 4. This CDR3 has 17 amino acids. The V gene's germline CDR1 is SNHLY and CDR2 FYNNEI. The CDR3: CASSEDLSGSSYNEQFF. CDR3 coding DNA: TGTGCCAGCAGTGAAGATCTTAGCGGGAGCTCCTACAATGAGCAGTTCTTC.

The chain joins TRBV5-1 to TRBJ1-4, with 7 bases that match TRBD1. J gave up 0 bases and V 4 bases, and 6 bases lay outside the gene matches. The CDR3 has 16 residues. Germline V lookup: CDR1 SGHRS, CDR2 YFSETQ. CDR3 nucleotides: TGCGCCAGCAGCAGAGGGACAGTTGCAACTAATGAAAAACTGTTTTTT. Translating it yields CASSRGTVATNEKLFF.

The gene calls are TRBV15 and TRBJ2-7, with TRBD2 matching 8 bases. V shed 5 bases and J 2 bases; nucleotides not matched to a gene: 11. In germline, CDR1 is LNHNV, CDR2 YYDKDF (reference sequence). The CDR3 consists of 16 residues. CDR3 in DNA: TGTGCCACCAGCCTCCCCGGGGGGGGGAGAACCTACGAGCAGTACTTC. Protein sequence: CATSLPGGGRTYEQYF.

This clone was observed once. The CDR3 is CASSLQSPFYEQFF. The CDR3 coding sequence is TGTGCCAGCAGTCTACAGAGCCCTTTCTATGAGCAGTTCTTC. The J gene is TRBJ2-1, the V gene TRBV7-9; the D is unclear. This CDR3 has 14 residues. Trimming removed 6 bases at V and 8 bases at J, with 17 bases between. Looked up from germline, CDR1 is SEHNR and CDR2 is FQNEAQ (reference sequence).

The V call is TRBV27, the J call TRBJ1-6, with unresolved D. The CDR3 totals 16 residues. V was clipped by 3 bases and J by 7 bases, with 16 bases between them. Germline V gene lookup returns CDR1 MNHEY and CDR2 SMNVEV (reference sequence). CDR3 DNA sequence: TGTGCCAGCAGTTTCGGGATCCGAGTCACAAATTCACCCCTCCACTTT. Translated: CASSFGIRVTNSPLHF.